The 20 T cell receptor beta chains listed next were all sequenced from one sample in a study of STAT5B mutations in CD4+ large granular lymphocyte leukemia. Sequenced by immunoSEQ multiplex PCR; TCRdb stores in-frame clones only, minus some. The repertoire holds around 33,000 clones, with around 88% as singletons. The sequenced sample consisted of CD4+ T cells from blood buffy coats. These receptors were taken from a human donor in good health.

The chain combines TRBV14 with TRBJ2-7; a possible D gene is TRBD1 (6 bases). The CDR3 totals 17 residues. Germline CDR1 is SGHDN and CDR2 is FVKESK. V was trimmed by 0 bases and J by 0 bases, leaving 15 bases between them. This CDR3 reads CASSQEFPMDSSYEQYF. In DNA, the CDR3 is TGTGCCAGCAGCCAAGAGTTCCCGATGGACAGCTCCTACGAGCAGTACTTC.

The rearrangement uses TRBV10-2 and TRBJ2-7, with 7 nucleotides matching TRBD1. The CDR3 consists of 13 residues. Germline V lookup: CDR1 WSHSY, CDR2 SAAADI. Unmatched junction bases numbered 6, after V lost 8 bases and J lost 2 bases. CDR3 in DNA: TGCGCCAGCGGACAGGTCACCACCTACGAGCAGTACTTC. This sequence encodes CASGQVTTYEQYF.

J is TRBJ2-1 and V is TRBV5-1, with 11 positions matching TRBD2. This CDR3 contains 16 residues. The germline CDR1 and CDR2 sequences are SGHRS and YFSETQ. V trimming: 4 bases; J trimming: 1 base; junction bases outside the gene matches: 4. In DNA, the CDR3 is TGCGCCAGCAGCCTTCGACTAGCGGGGTCCTACAATGAGCAGTTCTTC. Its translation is CASSLRLAGSYNEQFF.

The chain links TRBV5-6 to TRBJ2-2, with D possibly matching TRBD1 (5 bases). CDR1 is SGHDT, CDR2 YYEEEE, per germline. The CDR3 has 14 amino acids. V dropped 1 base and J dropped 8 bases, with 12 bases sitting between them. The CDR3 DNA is TGTGCCAGCAGCTTGCCCCTGAACAGGGGGGAGCTGTTTTTT. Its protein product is CASSLPLNRGELFF.

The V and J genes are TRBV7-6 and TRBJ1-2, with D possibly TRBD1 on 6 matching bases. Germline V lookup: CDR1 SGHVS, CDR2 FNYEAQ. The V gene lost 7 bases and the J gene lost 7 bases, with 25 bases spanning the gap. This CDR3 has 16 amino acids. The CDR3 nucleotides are TGTGCCAGCACCCCAGGCTTGGGGGCAAGCGGGAGTGGCTACACCTTC. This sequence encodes CASTPGLGASGSGYTF.

The DNA for the CDR3 is TGTGCCAGCAGTTACACTTCGGGAGGGCCCCAGCATTTT. This sequence encodes CASSYTSGGPQHF. The genes are TRBV6-5 and TRBJ1-5, with D uncertain. V was pared by 2 bases and J by 9 bases, with 11 bases between. Germline V lookup: CDR1 MNHEY, CDR2 SVGAGI. The CDR3 is made up of 13 amino acids.

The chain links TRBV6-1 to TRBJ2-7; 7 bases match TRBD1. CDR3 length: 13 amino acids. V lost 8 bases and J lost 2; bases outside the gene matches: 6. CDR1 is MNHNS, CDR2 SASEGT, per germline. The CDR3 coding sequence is TGTGCCAGCCGATCGACAGGGCCCTACGAGCAGTACTTC. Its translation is CASRSTGPYEQYF.

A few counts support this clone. DNA of the CDR3: TGTGCCAGCAGTTCCCGAGGACAGGATGGCTACACCTTC. This sequence encodes CASSSRGQDGYTF. The rearrangement uses TRBV6-5 and TRBJ1-2; TRBD1 matches at 7 bases. In germline, CDR1 is MNHEY, CDR2 SVGAGI. V was pared by 4 bases and J by 6 bases, with 5 bases of the junction left unmatched. This CDR3 is 13 amino acids long.

The CDR3 region is CASSDPTGVNYGYTF. In DNA form, the CDR3 reads TGTGCCAGCAGCGATCCGACAGGGGTGAACTATGGCTACACCTTC. J is TRBJ1-2 and V is TRBV7-2, with TRBD1 matching 8 bases. Trimming cost V 5 bases and J 2 bases; bases outside gene matches: 7. Germline V CDR1 and CDR2: SGHTA, FQGNSA. The length of the CDR3 is 15 residues.

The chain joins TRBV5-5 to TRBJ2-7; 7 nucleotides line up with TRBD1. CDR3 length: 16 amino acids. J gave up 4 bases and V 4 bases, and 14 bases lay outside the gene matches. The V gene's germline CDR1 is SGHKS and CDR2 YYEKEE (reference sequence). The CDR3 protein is CASSPTFRDSPYEQYF. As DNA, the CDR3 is TGTGCCAGCAGCCCAACCTTTAGGGACAGCCCTTACGAGCAGTACTTC.

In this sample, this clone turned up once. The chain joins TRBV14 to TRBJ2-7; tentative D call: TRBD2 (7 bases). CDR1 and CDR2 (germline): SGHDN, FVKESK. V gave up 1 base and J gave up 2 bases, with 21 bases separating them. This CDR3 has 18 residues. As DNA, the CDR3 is TGTGCCAGCAGCCAAGCGGCCTGGGGGCGCGGGAGAGCCTACGAGCAGTACTTC. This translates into CASSQAAWGRGRAYEQYF.

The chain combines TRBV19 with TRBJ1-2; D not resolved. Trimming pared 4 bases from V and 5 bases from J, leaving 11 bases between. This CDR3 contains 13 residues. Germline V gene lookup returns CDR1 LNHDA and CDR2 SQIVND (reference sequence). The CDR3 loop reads CASSRGTAYGYTF. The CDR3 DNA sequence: TGTGCCAGTAGTAGGGGAACAGCTTATGGCTACACCTTC.

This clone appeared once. CDR3 in DNA: TGTGCCAGCAGCCCCGGCCCCTGGGGGAGGGATGGCTACACCTTC. Translating it yields CASSPGPWGRDGYTF. The chain joins TRBV6-5 to TRBJ1-2; TRBD1 is a possible D gene (5 bases). This CDR3 contains 15 residues. Germline V gene data show CDR1 as MNHEY and CDR2 as SVGAGI. Trimming pared 6 bases from V and 6 bases from J, leaving 20 bases between.

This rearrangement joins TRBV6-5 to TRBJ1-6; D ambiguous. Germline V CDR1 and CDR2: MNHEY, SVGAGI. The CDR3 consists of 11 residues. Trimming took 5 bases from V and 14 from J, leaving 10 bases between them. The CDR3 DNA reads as TGTGCCAGCAGTATAACTGGGTCCCTCCACTTT. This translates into CASSITGSLHF.

CDR3 residues: CSARSEKLFF. The CDR3 coding sequence is TGCAGTGCGAGAAGCGAAAAACTGTTTTTT. The rearrangement links TRBV20-1 to TRBJ1-4; D is unresolved. V was trimmed by 6 bases and J by 8 bases, leaving 7 bases between them. The CDR3 extends over 10 amino acids. Germline CDR1 is DFQATT and CDR2 is SNEGSKA (reference sequence).

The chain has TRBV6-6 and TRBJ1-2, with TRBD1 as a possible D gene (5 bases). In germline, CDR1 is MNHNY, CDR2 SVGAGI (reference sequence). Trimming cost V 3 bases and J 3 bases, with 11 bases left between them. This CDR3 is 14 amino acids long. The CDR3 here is CASSYDGADYGYTF. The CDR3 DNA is TGTGCCAGCAGTTATGACGGGGCGGACTATGGCTACACCTTC.

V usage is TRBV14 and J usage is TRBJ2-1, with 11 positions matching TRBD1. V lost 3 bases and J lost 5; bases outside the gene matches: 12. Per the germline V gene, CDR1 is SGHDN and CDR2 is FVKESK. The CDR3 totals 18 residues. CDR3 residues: CASSHLPGQGAVDNEQFF. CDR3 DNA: TGTGCCAGCAGCCACCTGCCTGGACAGGGGGCTGTAGACAATGAGCAGTTCTTC.

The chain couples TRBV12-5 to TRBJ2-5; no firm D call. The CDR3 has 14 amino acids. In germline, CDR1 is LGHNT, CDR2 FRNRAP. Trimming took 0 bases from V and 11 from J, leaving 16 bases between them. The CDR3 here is CASGLVPPTKEQYF. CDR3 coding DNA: TGTGCTAGTGGTTTGGTCCCCCCTACGAAAGAGCAGTACTTC. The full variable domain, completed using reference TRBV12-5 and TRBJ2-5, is DARVTQTPRHKVTEMGQEVTMRCQPILGHNTVFWYRQTMMQGLELLAYFRNRAPLDDSGMPKDRFSAEMPDATLATLKIQPSEPRDSAVYFCASGLVPPTKEQYFGPGTRLLVL.

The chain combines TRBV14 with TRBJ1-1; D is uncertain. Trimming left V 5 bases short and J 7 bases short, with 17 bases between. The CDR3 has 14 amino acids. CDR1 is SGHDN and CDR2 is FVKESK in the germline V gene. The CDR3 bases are TGTGCCAGCAGCGGACGGAGGACGCCTTTTGAAGCTTTCTTT. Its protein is CASSGRRTPFEAFF.

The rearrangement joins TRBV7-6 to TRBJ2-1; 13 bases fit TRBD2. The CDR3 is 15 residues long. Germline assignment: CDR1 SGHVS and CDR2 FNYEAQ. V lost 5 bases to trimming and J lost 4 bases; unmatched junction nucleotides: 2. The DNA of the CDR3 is TGTGCCAGCAGCCGGACTAGCGGGAGTTACAATGAGCAGTTCTTC. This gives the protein CASSRTSGSYNEQFF.